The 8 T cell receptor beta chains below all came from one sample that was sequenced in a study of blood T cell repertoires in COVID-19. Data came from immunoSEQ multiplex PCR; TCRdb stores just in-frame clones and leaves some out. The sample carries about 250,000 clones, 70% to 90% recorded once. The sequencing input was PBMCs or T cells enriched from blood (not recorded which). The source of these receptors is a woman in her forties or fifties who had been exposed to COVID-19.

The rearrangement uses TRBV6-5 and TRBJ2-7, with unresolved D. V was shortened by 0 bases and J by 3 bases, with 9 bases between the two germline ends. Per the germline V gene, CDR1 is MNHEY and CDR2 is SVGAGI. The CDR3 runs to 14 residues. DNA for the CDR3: TGTGCCAGCAGTTACTCCGACAAAGGCTACGAGCAGTACTTC. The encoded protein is CASSYSDKGYEQYF.

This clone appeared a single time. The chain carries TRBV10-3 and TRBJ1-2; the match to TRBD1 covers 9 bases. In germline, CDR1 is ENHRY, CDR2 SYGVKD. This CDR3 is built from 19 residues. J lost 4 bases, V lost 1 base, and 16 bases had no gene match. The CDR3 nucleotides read TGTGCCATCAGTGAGTTAACCCCGGGACAGGGTTTTTTGAGCTATGGCTACACCTTC. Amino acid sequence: CAISELTPGQGFLSYGYTF.

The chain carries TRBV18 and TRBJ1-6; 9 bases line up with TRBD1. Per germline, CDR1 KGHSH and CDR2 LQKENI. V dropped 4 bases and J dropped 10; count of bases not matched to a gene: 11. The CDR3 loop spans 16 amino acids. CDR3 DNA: TGTGCCAGCTCACAATGGGACAGGGCGAGAGGATCACCCCTCCACTTT. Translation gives CASSQWDRARGSPLHF.

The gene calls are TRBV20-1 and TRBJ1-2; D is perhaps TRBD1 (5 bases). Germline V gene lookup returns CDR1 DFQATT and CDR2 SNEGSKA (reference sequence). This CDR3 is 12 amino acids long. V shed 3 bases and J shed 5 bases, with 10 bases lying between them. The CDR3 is CSASRGGYGYTF. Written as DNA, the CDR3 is TGCAGTGCTAGTCGCGGGGGATATGGCTACACCTTC.

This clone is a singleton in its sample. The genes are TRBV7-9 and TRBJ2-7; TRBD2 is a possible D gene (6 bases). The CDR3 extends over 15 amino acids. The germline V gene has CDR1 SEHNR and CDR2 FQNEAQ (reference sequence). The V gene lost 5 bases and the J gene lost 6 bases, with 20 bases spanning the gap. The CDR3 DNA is TGTGCCAGCAGCCACTCGGCGGGGCCGGCGGCCGAGCAGTACTTC. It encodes CASSHSAGPAAEQYF. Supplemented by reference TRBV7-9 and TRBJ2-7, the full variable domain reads DTGVSQNPRHKITKRGQNVTFRCDPISEHNRLYWYRQTLGQGPEFLTYFQNEAQLEKSRLLSDRFSAERPKGSFSTLEIQRTEQGDSAMYLCASSHSAGPAAEQYFGPGTRLTVT.

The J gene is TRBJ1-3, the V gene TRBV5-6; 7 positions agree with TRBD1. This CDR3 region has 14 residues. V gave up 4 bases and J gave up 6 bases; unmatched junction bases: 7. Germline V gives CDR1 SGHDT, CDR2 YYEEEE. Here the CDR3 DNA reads TGTGCCAGCAGCCTCCGGGACAGAGAAAACACCATATATTTT. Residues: CASSLRDRENTIYF.

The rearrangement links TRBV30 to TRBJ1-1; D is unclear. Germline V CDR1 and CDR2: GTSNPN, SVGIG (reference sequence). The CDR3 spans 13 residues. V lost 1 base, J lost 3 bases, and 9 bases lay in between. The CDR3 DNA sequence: TGTGCCTGGAGTGAAAATCTGTACACTGAAGCTTTCTTT. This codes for CAWSENLYTEAFF. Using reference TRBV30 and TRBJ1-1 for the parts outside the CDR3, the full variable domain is SQTIHQWPATLVQPVGSPLSLECTVEGTSNPNLYWYRQAAGRGLQLLFYSVGIGQISSEVPQNLSASRPQDRQFILSSKKLLLSDSGFYLCAWSENLYTEAFFGQGTRLTVV.

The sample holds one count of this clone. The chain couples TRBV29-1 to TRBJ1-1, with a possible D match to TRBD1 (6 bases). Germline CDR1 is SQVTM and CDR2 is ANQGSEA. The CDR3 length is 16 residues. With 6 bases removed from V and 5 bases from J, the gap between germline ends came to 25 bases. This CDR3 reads CSVDGRGGDLWTEAFF. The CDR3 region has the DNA TGCAGCGTCGACGGACGGGGGGGCGATCTGTGGACTGAAGCTTTCTTT. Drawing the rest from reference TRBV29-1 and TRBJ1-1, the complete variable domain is SAVISQKPSRDICQRGTSLTIQCQVDSQVTMMFWYRQQPGQSLTLIATANQGSEATYESGFVIDKFPISRPNLTFSTLTVSNMSPEDSSIYLCSVDGRGGDLWTEAFFGQGTRLTVV.